This TCR beta chain was profiled in a study of blood T cells in healthy people across ages. Trimming took 3 bases from V and 3 from J, leaving 12 bases between them. Germline V gives CDR1 SGHRS, CDR2 YFSETQ. The CDR3 contains 15 residues. This clonotype was counted only a few times. Primed by a sample-barcoded 5' primer and a J-beta primer mix, a second PCR proceeded for about 7 to 11 cycles. In TCRdb, the 5' RACE reads were re-called with MiXCR into one record per CDR3 protein. This table holds hundreds of thousands of distinct CDR3 sequences, 29% found once. The clonotype comes from a woman of 80 years or more in good health. The V call is TRBV5-1, the J call TRBJ1-4; D possibly corresponds to TRBD1 (6 bases). The specimen was blood. CDR3 DNA: TGCGCCAGCAGCTGGAGGGGGGATCCTAATGAAAAACTGTTTTTT. This translates into CASSWRGDPNEKLFF.